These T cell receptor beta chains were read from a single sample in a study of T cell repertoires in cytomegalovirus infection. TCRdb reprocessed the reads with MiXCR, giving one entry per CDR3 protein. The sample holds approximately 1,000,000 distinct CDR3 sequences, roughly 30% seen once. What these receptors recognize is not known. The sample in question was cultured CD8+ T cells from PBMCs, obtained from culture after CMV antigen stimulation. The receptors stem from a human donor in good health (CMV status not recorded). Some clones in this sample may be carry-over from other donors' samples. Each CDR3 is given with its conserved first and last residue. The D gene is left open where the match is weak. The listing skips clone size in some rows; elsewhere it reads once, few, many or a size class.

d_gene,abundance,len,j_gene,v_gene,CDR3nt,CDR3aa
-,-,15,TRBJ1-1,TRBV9,TGTGCCAGCAGCGTAGAAGGGCTGGGGAACACTGAAGCTTTCTTT,CASSVEGLGNTEAFF
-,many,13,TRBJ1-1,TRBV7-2,TGTGCCAGCAGCGTACCAGTAGACACTGAAGCTTTCTTT,CASSVPVDTEAFF
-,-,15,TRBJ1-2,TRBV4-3,TGCGCCAGCAGCCCCTCAGTGGAGGCTAACTATGGCTACACCTTC,CASSPSVEANYGYTF
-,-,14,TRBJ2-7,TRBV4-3,TGCGCCAGCAGCCAAGATCTAGATAGGTACGAGCAGTACTTC,CASSQDLDRYEQYF
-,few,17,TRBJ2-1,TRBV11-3,TGTGCCAGCAGCTTAGATCACCCCTCCACCGGCTACAATGAGCAGTTCTTC,CASSLDHPSTGYNEQFF
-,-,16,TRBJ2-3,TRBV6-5,TGTGCCAGCAGTTACTCTTGGCAGCTTAGCACAGATATGCAGTATTTT,CASSYSWQLSTDMQYF
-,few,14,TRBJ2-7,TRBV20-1,TGCAGTGCTAGGGTCGACGGACATAGCTACGAGCAGTACTTC,CSARVDGHSYEQYF
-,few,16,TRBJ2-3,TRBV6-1,TGTGCCAGCAGTGATCGGAGCAGGAGAGGTACAGATACGCAGTATTTT,CASSDRSRRGTDTQYF
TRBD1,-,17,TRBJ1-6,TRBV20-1,TGCAGTGCTAGAGTTTTGTTCAGGGCAGGGGGTAATTCACCCCTCCACTTT,CSARVLFRAGGNSPLHF
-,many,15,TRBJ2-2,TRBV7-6,TGTGCCAGCAGCCCCCAGCCGGGTGGGGCCGGGGAGCTGTTTTTT,CASSPQPGGAGELFF
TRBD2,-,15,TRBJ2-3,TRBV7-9,TGTGCCAGCAGCTCGACTAGCGGGGGGCCTGATACGCAGTATTTT,CASSSTSGGPDTQYF
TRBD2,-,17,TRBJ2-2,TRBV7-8,TGTGCCAGCAGCTTCAGGACTAGCGGGGGGCACACCGGGGAGCTGTTTTTT,CASSFRTSGGHTGELFF
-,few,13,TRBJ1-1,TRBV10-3,TGTGCCCTCACGGTCTCGGAAAACACTGAAGCTTTCTTT,CALTVSENTEAFF
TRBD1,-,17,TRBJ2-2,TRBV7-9,TGTGCCAGCAGGGGAAGTCACCGGGACAGGGACGGCGGGGAGCTGTTTTTT,CASRGSHRDRDGGELFF
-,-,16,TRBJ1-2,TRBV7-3,TGTGCCAGCAGCTACCTAGTTAGAGGGCTAAACTATGGCTACACCTTC,CASSYLVRGLNYGYTF
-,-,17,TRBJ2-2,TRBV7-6,TGTGCTAGCAGCTTAGCCCTCGACCGGGGAGACACCGGGGAGCTGTTTTTT,CASSLALDRGDTGELFF
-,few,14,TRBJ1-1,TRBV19,TGTGCCAGTAGTATAGATCTATCGAACACTGAAGCTTTCTTT,CASSIDLSNTEAFF
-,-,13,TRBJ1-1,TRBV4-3,TGCGCCAGCAGCCTGGGCTCGGTCACTGAAGCTTTCTTT,CASSLGSVTEAFF
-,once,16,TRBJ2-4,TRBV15,TGTGCCACCAGCAGTTCATCTGGGTTAGCCAAAAACATTCAGTACTTC,CATSSSSGLAKNIQYF
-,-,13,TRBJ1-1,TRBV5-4,TGTGCCAGCAGCCAGCCGGGGTTAGCTGAAGCTTTCTTT,CASSQPGLAEAFF
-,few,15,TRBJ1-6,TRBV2,TGTGCCAGCAGTATATTCAGCTCCTATAATTCACCCCTCCACTTT,CASSIFSSYNSPLHF
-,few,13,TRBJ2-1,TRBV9,TGTGCCAGCAGTCCCGCGTTCTACAATGAGCAGTTCTTC,CASSPAFYNEQFF
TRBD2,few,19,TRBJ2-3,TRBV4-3,TGCGCCAGCAGCCAAGATCGGACGAGCGGGGGTTTCAGCACAGATACGCAGTATTTT,CASSQDRTSGGFSTDTQYF
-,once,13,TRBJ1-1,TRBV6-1,TGTGCCAGCAATCTTGGGTTGGCGACTGAAGCTTTCTTT,CASNLGLATEAFF
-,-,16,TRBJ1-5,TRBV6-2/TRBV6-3,TGTGCCAGCAGCTCTCTCGTGATGGGGGCGACTCAGCCCCAGCATTTT,CASSSLVMGATQPQHF
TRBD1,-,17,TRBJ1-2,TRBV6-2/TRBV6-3,TGTGCCAGCAGTTACCGCGGGACAGCTAGACCTAACTATGGCTACACCTTC,CASSYRGTARPNYGYTF
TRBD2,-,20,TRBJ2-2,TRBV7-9,TGTGCTAGCAGCTTAGGAGGCCCACTAGCGGGGGGTCAGAACACCGGGGAGCTGTTTTTT,CASSLGGPLAGGQNTGELFF
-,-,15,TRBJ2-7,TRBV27,TGTGCCAGCAGTTTAAACGGGGGTCTATCCTACGAGCAGTACTTC,CASSLNGGLSYEQYF
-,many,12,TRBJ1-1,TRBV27,TGTGCCAGCAGCGCGCAGGGGACTGAAGCTTTCTTT,CASSAQGTEAFF
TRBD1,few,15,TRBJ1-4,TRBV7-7,TGTGCTAGCAGCCCGTCGACAGGGGCGTCTGAAAAACTGTTTTTT,CASSPSTGASEKLFF
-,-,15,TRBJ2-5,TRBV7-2,TGTGCCAGCAGCTTAGCGCCCGGGCTCGGCGAGACCCAGTACTTC,CASSLAPGLGETQYF
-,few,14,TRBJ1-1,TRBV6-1,TGTGCCAGCAGTGAAGCATGGCCCAACACTGAAGCTTTCTTT,CASSEAWPNTEAFF
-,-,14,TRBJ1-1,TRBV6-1,TGTGCCAGCAGTCGACCGGGACATGTATCTGAAGCTTTCTTT,CASSRPGHVSEAFF
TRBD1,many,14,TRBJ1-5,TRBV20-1,TGCAGTGCTCTGACAGGGTCGAGCAATCAGCCCCAGCATTTT,CSALTGSSNQPQHF
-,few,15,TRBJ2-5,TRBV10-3,TGTGCCATCAGTGAGTCGGGGGAACCTCAAGAGACCCAGTACTTC,CAISESGEPQETQYF
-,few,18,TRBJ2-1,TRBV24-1,TGTGCCACCAGTGATTTGGGGGACGAATCCTGGCTCCACAATGAGCAGTTCTTC,CATSDLGDESWLHNEQFF
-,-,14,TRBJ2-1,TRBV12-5,TGTGCTAGTGGTTTGACGATGGGGCCTAATGAGCAGTTCTTC,CASGLTMGPNEQFF
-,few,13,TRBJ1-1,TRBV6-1,TGTGCCAGCAGTGATTGGAGAGGCACTGAAGCTTTCTTT,CASSDWRGTEAFF
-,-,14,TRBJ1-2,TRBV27,TGTGCCAGCAGTTTATCATCTGGGAACTATGGCTACACCTTC,CASSLSSGNYGYTF
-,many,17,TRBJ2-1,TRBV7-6,TGTGCCAGCAGCTCCCGGAGAACTAGCAGTACCCCCAATGAGCAGTTCTTC,CASSSRRTSSTPNEQFF
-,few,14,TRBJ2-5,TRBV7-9,TGTGCCAGCAGCCTGCCGGGGAAGGAAGAGACCCAGTACTTC,CASSLPGKEETQYF
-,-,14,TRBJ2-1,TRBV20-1,TGCAGTGCTAGAGATCGACTAGGGATTAATGAGCAGTTCTTC,CSARDRLGINEQFF
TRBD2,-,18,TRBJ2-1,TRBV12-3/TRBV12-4,TGTGCCAGCAGTTTCCCGGCTCTAGCGGGGGGGGGGGACAATGAGCAGTTCTTC,CASSFPALAGGGDNEQFF
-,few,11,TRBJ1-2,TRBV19,TGTGCCAGTAGATCATGGGCTGGCTACACCTTC,CASRSWAGYTF
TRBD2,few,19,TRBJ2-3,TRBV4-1,TGCGCCAGCAGCCAAGACCCTAGCGGGGGCCGGATGCGTACAGATACGCAGTATTTT,CASSQDPSGGRMRTDTQYF
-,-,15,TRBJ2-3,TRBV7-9,TGTACCAGCAGCTTCCGGGGCCGGGACACAGATACGCAGTATTTT,CTSSFRGRDTDTQYF
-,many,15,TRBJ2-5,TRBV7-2,TGTGCCAGCAGCTTAGACGGCTGGCAGGAGGAGACCCAGTACTTC,CASSLDGWQEETQYF
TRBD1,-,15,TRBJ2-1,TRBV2,TGTGCCAGCAGCTGGGGGACAGGGGGATACAATGAGCAGTTCTTC,CASSWGTGGYNEQFF
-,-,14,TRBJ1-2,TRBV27,TGTGCCAGCAGCGAGGGACCGAGCCTTTATGGCTACACCTTC,CASSEGPSLYGYTF
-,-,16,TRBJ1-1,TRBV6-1,TGTGCCAGCAGTGAAGGGGGGAGGCGGTGGAGCACTGAAGCTTTCTTT,CASSEGGRRWSTEAFF
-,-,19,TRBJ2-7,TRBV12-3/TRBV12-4,TGTGCCAGCAGGTTAGAGGAAGGTGACGACAGGCAATTCTCCTACGAGCAGTACTTC,CASRLEEGDDRQFSYEQYF
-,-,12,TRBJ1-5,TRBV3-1,TGTGCCAGCAGCCAAGGAGGTCGACCCCAGCATTTT,CASSQGGRPQHF
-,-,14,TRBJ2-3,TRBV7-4,TGTGCCAGTTCACACAGGGCACGCACAGATACGCAGTATTTT,CASSHRARTDTQYF
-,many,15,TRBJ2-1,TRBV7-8,TGTGCCAGCAGCTTATCGGGCCCCATCTACAATGAGCAGTTCTTC,CASSLSGPIYNEQFF
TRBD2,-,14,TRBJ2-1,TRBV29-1,TGCAGCGACACAGGACTAGCGGGAGGGGGTGAGCAGTTCTTC,CSDTGLAGGGEQFF
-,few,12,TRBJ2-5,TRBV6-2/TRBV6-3,TGTGCCAGCAGTCACGGGCCCGGGTCCCAGTACTTC,CASSHGPGSQYF
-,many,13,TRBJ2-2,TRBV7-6,TGTGCCAGCATCGGGGGAAGGAACGGGGAGCTGTTTTTT,CASIGGRNGELFF